This T cell receptor (beta chain) was obtained from a study of tissue T cells after allogeneic stem cell transplantation. General study findings and limits: Tissue-detected TCR repertoire was only partly captured by blood and spleen T cells. Some tissue clones might be persisting host cells; their alloreactivity or antigen specificity was not determined. This small cohort was clinically heterogeneous, and sampling depth was a limitation.

Here immunoSEQ multiplex PCR was the method, and the copy in TCRdb shows in-frame clones only, minus some. The sample has around 51,000 clones; approximately 70% are singletons. Remarks on this clone: The antigen is unknown. Gene names denote mouse genes. The read ends 1 residue before the CDR3 terminus; that terminus is restored from the germline J gene.

This CDR3 is built from 14 residues. Germline V gene lookup returns CDR1 LGHNA and CDR2 YNLKQL (reference sequence). Trimming shortened V by 4 bases and J by 3 bases, and 9 bases separated the two germline ends. Sequencing input: sorted cells pooled from one or two spleens. The source is a pool of C57BL/6 mice in good health. The rearrangement joins TRBV5 to TRBJ2-2; the D gene is possibly TRBD1 (5 bases). This CDR3 reads CASSRREDTGQLYF. The sequenced part of the CDR3 DNA is TGTGCCAGCAGCCGCAGGGAAGACACCGGGCAGCTCTAC.